The rows below give T cell receptor beta chains drawn from one sample of a study of T cell responses to AZD1222 COVID-19 vaccine. Generated by immunoSEQ multiplex PCR, the TCRdb table keeps only in-frame clones and is missing some. The sample lists some 150,000 clones, about 82% occurring once. This material consisted of peripheral blood, taken 28 days after the second dose of the MenACWY control vaccine. These receptors all come from an adult who received the MenACWY meningococcal vaccine as a control. Each CDR3 is given with its conserved first and last residue. A D gene is named only where the DNA matches it firmly. Clone size is given for some rows only: seen once, a few or many times, or a class if the clone is expanded.

>NA|TRBV6-5|TRBJ2-3|few
TGTGCCAGCAGTTCTACTAAGGCAGATACGCAGTATTTT
CASSSTKADTQYF
>NA|TRBV5-6|TRBJ2-1|NA
TGTGCCAGCAGCACCTCGACAGGCTGGGAGCAGTTCTTC
CASSTSTGWEQFF
>NA|TRBV6-1|TRBJ1-2|NA
TGTGCCAGCAGTGAAACCGGGACATCCGCCTATGGCTACACCTTC
CASSETGTSAYGYTF
>TRBD1|TRBV3-1/TRBV3-2|TRBJ2-5|NA
TGTGCCAGCAGCGAAGGACAGGCGCAGTACTTC
CASSEGQAQYF
>NA|TRBV2|TRBJ1-6|NA
TGTGCCAGCAGTCGGACAGCCAGCTCCTATAATTCACCCCTCCACTTT
CASSRTASSYNSPLHF
>TRBD1|TRBV5-8|TRBJ1-2|NA
TGTGCCAGCAGCTTGGATTTGGGACAGGGCAACTATGGCTACACCTTC
CASSLDLGQGNYGYTF
>NA|TRBV13|TRBJ2-3|NA
TGTGCCAGCAGCCCTCGTTTTAGGGCGTCGGATACGCAGTATTTT
CASSPRFRASDTQYF
>NA|TRBV28|TRBJ1-5|NA
TGTGCCAGCAGCAGGACAGCCCAGGGCAATCAGCCCCAGCATTTT
CASSRTAQGNQPQHF
>TRBD1|TRBV11-2|TRBJ1-5|NA
TGTGCCAGCAGCCCCGGGACAGGGAGCAATCAGCCCCAGCATTTT
CASSPGTGSNQPQHF
>TRBD1|TRBV15|TRBJ2-1|NA
TGTGCCACCCGACAGGGGGTTAGAAATGAGCAGTTCTTC
CATRQGVRNEQFF
>TRBD1|TRBV14|TRBJ1-5|NA
TGTGCCAGCAGCCTTGGGGGTCCAGGACAGGGCCACAATCAGCCCCAGCATTTT
CASSLGGPGQGHNQPQHF
>NA|TRBV11-2|TRBJ2-7|NA
TGTGCCAGCAGCACTGACGGGGATTACGAGCAGTACTTC
CASSTDGDYEQYF
>TRBD2|TRBV5-1|TRBJ2-3|NA
TGCGCCAGCAGCTTGGCCATGGCGGGGGTCCCCACAGATACGCAGTATTTT
CASSLAMAGVPTDTQYF
>NA|TRBV19|TRBJ1-3|few
TGTGCCAGTAGCCGACAGCTCTCTGGAAACACCATATATTTT
CASSRQLSGNTIYF
>TRBD1|TRBV28|TRBJ1-5|NA
TGTGCCAGCATCCTTCAGGGGGGCAATCAGCCCCAGCATTTT
CASILQGGNQPQHF
>NA|TRBV10-3|TRBJ1-4|NA
TGTGCCATCAGGGCCAGCCTGGGCCCTGAAAAACTGTTTTTT
CAIRASLGPEKLFF
>NA|TRBV7-3|TRBJ2-1|NA
TGTGCCAGCAGCCCTCGCGGGGCAAATGAGCAGTTCTTC
CASSPRGANEQFF
>NA|TRBV3-1/TRBV3-2|TRBJ2-2|NA
TGTGCCAGCAGCCAAATGTTAAACGGGGAGCTGTTTTTT
CASSQMLNGELFF
>NA|TRBV3-1/TRBV3-2|TRBJ1-1|NA
TGTGCCAGCAGCCAAGACCGGACAGATCTTGAAGCTTTCTTT
CASSQDRTDLEAFF
>TRBD1|TRBV2|TRBJ1-2|NA
TGTGCCAGCAGTAAGACAGGGGGAGAGGGCTACACCTTC
CASSKTGGEGYTF
>TRBD1|TRBV30|TRBJ1-5|NA
TGTGCCTGGAGTGACCCGACAGGGCGTAGCAATCAGCCCCAGCATTTT
CAWSDPTGRSNQPQHF
>TRBD1|TRBV7-9|TRBJ1-4|NA
TGTGCCAGCAGCACCTGGACAGGCGCTAATGAAAAACTGTTTTTT
CASSTWTGANEKLFF
>TRBD2|TRBV5-1|TRBJ2-1|NA
TGCGCCAGCAGCCCTGGACTAGCGGGGACTAGCTCCTACAATGAGCAGTTCTTC
CASSPGLAGTSSYNEQFF
>NA|TRBV2|TRBJ2-4|NA
TGTGCCAGCAGTGAACGCCTGTCGGCTCCCATCTCTACCCGGGACACAAAAAACATTCAGTACTTC
CASSERLSAPISTRDTKNIQYF
>NA|TRBV3-1/TRBV3-2|TRBJ2-7|NA
TGTGCCAGCAGCCATCAGGCCTCATCGGGGGAGCAGTACTTC
CASSHQASSGEQYF
>NA|TRBV4-3|TRBJ2-7|NA
TGCGCCAGCAGCCAAGAGATGGCCTACGAGCAGTACTTC
CASSQEMAYEQYF
>NA|TRBV30|TRBJ1-1|NA
TGTGCCTGGAAAAATTGGGGACGGCCGAACACTGAAGCTTTCTTT
CAWKNWGRPNTEAFF
>NA|TRBV7-2|TRBJ2-2|NA
TGTGCCACCCGGATGGGGAGCACCGGGGAGCTGTTTTTT
CATRMGSTGELFF
>NA|TRBV2|TRBJ1-4|NA
TGTGCCAGCAAGCAAACCTTGGGTGAAAAACTGTTTTTT
CASKQTLGEKLFF
>NA|TRBV4-1|TRBJ1-6|NA
TGCGCCAGCAGCCAAGACCGTAAACGGCCCCTATGTTCACCCCTCCACTTT
CASSQDRKRPLCSPLHF
>TRBD2|TRBV2|TRBJ2-1|NA
TGTGCCAGCAGTCAAACCTCTAGCGGGAGGGCAAGTGAGCAGTTCTTC
CASSQTSSGRASEQFF
>NA|TRBV19|TRBJ1-5|NA
TGTGCCAGTAGCAACAGAAGGGGGGCCGGTCAGCCCCAGCATTTT
CASSNRRGAGQPQHF
>NA|TRBV4-1|TRBJ2-2|NA
TGCGCCAGCAGCCAAGGAGGCAGGATCGTCGCCGGGGAGCTGTTTTTT
CASSQGGRIVAGELFF
>NA|TRBV29-1|TRBJ1-3|once
TGCAGCGTTGAATGGGGACACGAACGGGACACCATATATTTT
CSVEWGHERDTIYF
>TRBD1|TRBV7-3|TRBJ1-1|large
TGTGCCAGCAGCACAGGGGAAAGGACTGAAGCTTTCTTT
CASSTGERTEAFF
>TRBD2|TRBV7-2|TRBJ2-3|NA
TGTGCCAGCAGAAATAGGGGACTAGCGGGACTAACGAATACGCAGTATTTT
CASRNRGLAGLTNTQYF
>NA|TRBV28|TRBJ1-5|once
TGTGCCAGCAGTTTAGTGGATGGACAGCCCCAGCATTTT
CASSLVDGQPQHF
>TRBD1|TRBV5-6|TRBJ1-2|NA
TGTGCCAGCAGCATCCCGGGACAGGGTCTCTATGGCTACACCTTC
CASSIPGQGLYGYTF